The clone carrying this T cell receptor beta chain came up a few times. This entry belongs to a study of shared T cell receptors in the human thymus. There are 14 residues in the CDR3. J was trimmed by 3 bases and V by 4 bases; bases with no gene match: 4. The germline V gene has CDR1 WSHSY and CDR2 SAAADI. Clones were read by immunoSEQ multiplex PCR, and TCRdb kept only the in-frame ones, dropping some. The repertoire holds approximately 730,000 clones, with approximately 85% as singletons. The same data also went into a second study, on human thymus T cells. This second study says: Resections from corrective heart surgery supplied the thymus tissue. Among thymic and blood repertoires, usage of V and J genes appeared biased. Among unrelated individuals, related research reported thymic repertoires that overlapped highly.

The chain joins TRBV10-2 to TRBJ2-7, with 9 bases fitting TRBD1. Sequencing was carried out using thymocytes. The source of this sequence is a girl under three years old with a congenital heart defect. CDR3 DNA: TGCGCCAGCAGTGGACGGGACAGGGACTACGAGCAGTACTTC. Encoded protein: CASSGRDRDYEQYF.